The 18 T cell receptor beta chains listed next were all sequenced from one sample in a study of tumor and adjacent non-tumor tissue in lung cancer. A modified ARM-PCR protocol with three rounds of nested PCR amplified TCRbeta. Using its own MiXCR run on the multiplex PCR reads, TCRdb lists one record per CDR3 protein. The data show roughly 93,000 distinct CDR3 sequences, 67% seen once. This sample's RNA came from whole unsorted tissue. Sequencing was done on a sample of lung tumor tissue. These receptors were obtained from a man aged 55 to 70 with non-small cell lung cancer.

Turning to this clonotype: A much larger clone sits a single nucleotide away, making a read error possible. The chain recombines TRBV12-3 or TRBV12-4 with TRBJ1-2; D remains ambiguous. This CDR3 comprises 16 residues. CDR3 sequence (DNA): TGTGCCAGCGGTTTAGTCAGGACTTCTCCAAACTATGGCTACACCTTC. It encodes CASGLVRTSPNYGYTF.

Worth noting for this clonotype: This CDR3 is missing its conserved last phenylalanine or tryptophan, likely due to a read error. This rearrangement joins TRBV4-1 to TRBJ2-4; D gene ambiguous. Germline V gene sequence: CDR1 MGHRA, CDR2 YSYEKL. The CDR3 totals 17 residues. Trimming cost V 0 bases and J 0 bases, with 12 bases left between them. Written as DNA, the CDR3 is TGCGCCAGCAGCCAAGAAAGTGCAGTACTAGCCAAAAACATTCAGTACTAC. Protein sequence: CASSQESAVLAKNIQYY.

As concerns this clonotype: One end of the junction is discordant with germline, which a read error may explain. This sequence joins TRBV6-2 or TRBV6-3 and TRBJ2-2, with D perhaps assigned TRBD1 or TRBD2 (5 bases each). The CDR3 runs to 15 residues. Germline CDR1 and CDR2: MNHEY and SVGEGT. CDR3 amino acids: CASSPTGANTGKLFF. CDR3 DNA: TGTGCCAGTAGCCCTACCGGGGCCAACACCGGGAAGCTGTTTTTT.

This clonotype has ten or more counts. The gene calls are TRBV29-1 and TRBJ2-3; 10 bases fit TRBD2. The CDR3 extends over 15 amino acids. V dropped 7 bases and J dropped 4; count of bases not matched to a gene: 11. Looked up from germline, CDR1 is SQVTM and CDR2 is ANQGSEA. As DNA, the CDR3 is TGCAGCGGTGACCCGGGTCTAGCGGGAGCAGATACGCAGTATTTT. Its translation: CSGDPGLAGADTQYF.

A remark on this clonotype: This sequence may be a read error, since a much larger clone differs from it by one base. This chain connects TRBV6-2 or TRBV6-3 to TRBJ1-5, with 9 nucleotides matching TRBD1. CDR3 length equals 15 residues. Per the germline V gene, CDR1 is MNHEY and CDR2 is SVGEGT. CDR3 nucleotides: TGTGCCAGCAGATCACAGGGGGCACTGCGTCAGCACCAGCATTTT. It is translated as CASRSQGALRQHQHF.

As concerns this clonotype: A much larger clone differs by one base, so this may be a read error. Since no conserved phenylalanine or tryptophan closes the CDR3, a read error is the likely cause. The CDR3 DNA reads TGTGCCAGCAATCCGGCAGGGAACGAGCAGTACTTA. Its protein product is CASNPAGNEQYL. J is TRBJ2-7 and V is TRBV6-6, with D possibly being TRBD1 (5 bases). Germline CDR1 is MNHNY and CDR2 is SVGAGI (reference sequence). The CDR3 spans 12 residues. V lost 7 bases, J lost 5 bases, and 12 bases lay in between.

On this clonotype: An end of the junction differs from the germline gene, which may be a read error. This chain uses TRBV11-3 with TRBJ2-1; 14 nucleotides match TRBD2. In germline, CDR1 is SGHNT, CDR2 YENEEA. CDR3 size: 15 residues. CDR3 region: CSSSHGTSGSHEQLF. CDR3 nucleotides: TGTAGCAGCAGCCACGGGACTAGCGGGAGCCATGAGCAGCTCTTC.

With respect to this clonotype: One base away lies a much larger clone, so this may be a sequencing read error. The J gene is TRBJ2-7, the V gene TRBV11-2; tentative D call: TRBD1 (6 bases). The germline CDR1 and CDR2 sequences are SGHAT and FQNNGV. Trimming pared 0 bases from V and 4 bases from J, leaving 22 bases between. The length of the CDR3 is 18 residues. For the CDR3, the DNA is TGTGCCAGCAGCTTAGACAAGATCGTACAGGGAAGGCTGTACGAGCAGTACTTC. Its protein product is CASSLDKIVQGRLYEQYF.

About this clonotype: A much larger clonotype is one base distant, so this may be a read error. This chain uses TRBV20-1 with TRBJ2-7; D is unresolved. The CDR3 extends over 14 amino acids. V lost 0 bases, J lost 3 bases, and 12 bases lay in between. Per germline, CDR1 DFQATT and CDR2 SNEGSKA (reference sequence). DNA for the CDR3: TGCAGTGCTAGAGATGGGTCCTGGATCTACGAGCAGTACTTC. Amino acid sequence: CSARDGSWIYEQYF.

Only a few counts were recorded for this clonotype. A read error may be the cause here, since a much bigger clone is one base away. Since no conserved phenylalanine or tryptophan closes the CDR3, a read error is the likely cause. The rearrangement uses TRBV4-2 and TRBJ2-5; TRBD1 aligns across 11 bases. Germline V gene data show CDR1 as LGHNA and CDR2 as YNFKEQ. After removal of 1 base from V and 5 bases from J, the junction contained 3 bases not matched to a gene. The CDR3 is made up of 15 amino acids. As DNA, the CDR3 is TGTGCCAGCAGCCAAGGGGACAGGGGGTACGAGACCCAGTACCTC. This encodes CASSQGDRGYETQYL.

This clonotype was detected many times. In DNA form, the CDR3 reads TGTGCCAGCAGCTTTGGACCCGGACTACGAAACAATGAGCAGTTCTTC. It is translated as CASSFGPGLRNNEQFF. This rearrangement joins TRBV5-4 to TRBJ2-1; D might be TRBD2 (6 bases). V was cut by 2 bases and J by 5 bases, with 17 bases left in between. From germline, CDR1 is SGHNT and CDR2 YYREEE (reference sequence). The CDR3 extends over 16 amino acids.

The sample holds many counts of this clonotype. The chain is built from TRBV29-1 and TRBJ2-7; no clear D. V was trimmed by 4 bases and J by 3 bases, leaving 7 bases between them. The CDR3 contains 11 residues. From germline, CDR1 is SQVTM and CDR2 ANQGSEA. This CDR3 reads CSVGYNYEQYF. CDR3 sequence (DNA): TGCAGCGTTGGGTACAACTACGAGCAGTACTTC.

This clonotype was picked up many times. It may be a read error: a sequence one base away is much more abundant. V is TRBV30 and J is TRBJ1-2; a possible D gene is TRBD1 (5 bases). This CDR3 spans 13 amino acids. Germline loops: CDR1 GTSNPN, CDR2 SVGIG (reference sequence). Trimming pared 5 bases from V and 4 bases from J, leaving 14 bases between. CDR3 sequence: CAWGSTASYGYTF. DNA for the CDR3: TGTGCCTGGGGATCGACAGCTAGCTATGGCTACACCTTC.

Turning to this clonotype: A read error may produce the germline difference seen at one junction end. The chain has TRBV6-1 and TRBJ1-1, with D possibly being TRBD1 (5 bases). Germline V gives CDR1 MNHNS, CDR2 SASEGT. This CDR3 is built from 15 residues. The CDR3 here is CANSDLRQGATEAFF. Written as DNA, the CDR3 is TGTGCCAACAGTGATCTTCGTCAGGGCGCCACTGAAGCCTTCTTT.

A word on this clonotype: A junction end diverges from the germline sequence, so it may reflect a read error. V usage is TRBV11-1 and J usage is TRBJ2-1; 11 bases match TRBD2. The length of the CDR3 is 16 residues. Germline-derived CDR1 and CDR2 are SGHAT and FQDESV (reference sequence). Here the CDR3 reads CASNPTLAGDYDEQFF. The CDR3 DNA reads as TGTGCCAGCAATCCCACACTAGCGGGAGACTACGATGAGCAGTTCTTC.

Comments on this clonotype: Possible read error: a much larger clone is one base away. V gene TRBV5-4 combines with J gene TRBJ2-2, with no clear D. This CDR3 is 15 amino acids long. Germline values: CDR1 SGHNT, CDR2 YYREEE (reference sequence). Trimming removed 4 bases from V and 1 base from J, with 11 bases in between. For the CDR3, the DNA is TGTGCCAGCAGCGCAAGGGCAGTGAACACCGGGGAGCTGTTTTTT. Protein: CASSARAVNTGELFF.

For this clonotype: A junction end diverges from the germline sequence, so it may reflect a read error. The chain uses TRBV11-3 and TRBJ2-5; possibly TRBD1 or TRBD2 for D (5 bases each). This CDR3 comprises 14 residues. CDR1 is SGHNT and CDR2 is YENEEA in the germline V gene. Here the CDR3 reads CVSSPRGGDVTPYF. The CDR3 DNA reads TGTGTCAGCAGCCCCCGAGGTGGGGACGTGACCCCGTATTTC.

Comments on this clonotype: It is unclear where the CDR3 begins or ends on the DNA, so no DNA is shown, and the CDR3 is as TCRdb lists it. The gene calls are TRBV29-1 and TRBJ2-5; the table assigns TRBD1, which was not confirmed against the DNA. The CDR3 length equals 14 residues, ends included. Germline V gene lookup returns CDR1 SQVTM and CDR2 ANQGSEA. The CDR3 loop reads CSIVGQGNQETQCF.